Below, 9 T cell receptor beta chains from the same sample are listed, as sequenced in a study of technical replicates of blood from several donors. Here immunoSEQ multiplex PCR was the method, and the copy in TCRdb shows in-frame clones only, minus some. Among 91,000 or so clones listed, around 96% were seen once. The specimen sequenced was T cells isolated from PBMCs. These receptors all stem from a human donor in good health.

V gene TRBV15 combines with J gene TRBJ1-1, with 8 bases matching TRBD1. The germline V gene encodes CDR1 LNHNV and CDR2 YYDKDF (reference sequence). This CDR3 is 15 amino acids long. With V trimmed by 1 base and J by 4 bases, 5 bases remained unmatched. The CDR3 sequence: CATSRGVQGGTEAFF. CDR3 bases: TGTGCCACCAGCAGAGGAGTACAGGGGGGCACTGAAGCTTTCTTT.

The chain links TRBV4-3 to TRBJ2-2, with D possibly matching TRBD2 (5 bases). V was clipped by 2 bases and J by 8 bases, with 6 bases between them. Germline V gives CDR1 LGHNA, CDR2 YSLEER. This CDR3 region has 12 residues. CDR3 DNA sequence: TGCGCCAGCAGCCAACGGGGTGGGGAGCTGTTTTTT. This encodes CASSQRGGELFF.

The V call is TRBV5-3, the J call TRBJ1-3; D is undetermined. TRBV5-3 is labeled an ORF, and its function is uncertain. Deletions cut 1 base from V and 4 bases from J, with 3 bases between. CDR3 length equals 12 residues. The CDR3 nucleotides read TGTGCCAGAAGCTTGTCAGGAAACACCATATATTTT. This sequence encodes CARSLSGNTIYF.

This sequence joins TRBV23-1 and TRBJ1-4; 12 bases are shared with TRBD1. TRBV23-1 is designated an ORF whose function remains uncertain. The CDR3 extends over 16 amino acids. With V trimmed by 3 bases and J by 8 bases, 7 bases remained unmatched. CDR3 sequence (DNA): TGCGCCAGCAGTCACCGGGACAGGGGGCGCGAGGAAAAACTGTTTTTT. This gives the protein CASSHRDRGREEKLFF.

The CDR3 DNA reads TGTGCCAGCAGCTCCGGGACAGGGAATTTCGCCGGGGAGCTGTTTTTT. Amino acid sequence: CASSSGTGNFAGELFF. V is TRBV5-5 and J is TRBJ2-2; 9 bases line up with TRBD1. CDR3 length: 16 residues. V lost 3 bases to trimming and J lost 6 bases; unmatched junction nucleotides: 9. Germline-derived CDR1 and CDR2 are SGHKS and YYEKEE (reference sequence). The full variable domain, rest sourced from reference TRBV5-5 and TRBJ2-2, is DAGVTQSPTHLIKTRGQQVTLRCSPISGHKSVSWYQQVLGQGPQFIFQYYEKEERGRGNFPDRFSARQFPNYSSELNVNALLLGDSALYLCASSSGTGNFAGELFFGEGSRLTVL.

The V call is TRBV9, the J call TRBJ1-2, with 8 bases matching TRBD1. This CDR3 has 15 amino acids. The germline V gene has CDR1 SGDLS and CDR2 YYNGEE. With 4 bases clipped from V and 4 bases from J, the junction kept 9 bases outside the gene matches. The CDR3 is CASSYTGGVFYGYTF. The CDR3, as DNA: TGTGCCAGCAGCTACACAGGGGGAGTCTTCTATGGCTACACCTTC. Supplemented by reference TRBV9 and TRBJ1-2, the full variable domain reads DSGVTQTPKHLITATGQRVTLRCSPRSGDLSVYWYQQSLDQGLQFLIQYYNGEERAKGNILERFSAQQFPDLHSELNLSSLELGDSALYFCASSYTGGVFYGYTFGSGTRLTVV.

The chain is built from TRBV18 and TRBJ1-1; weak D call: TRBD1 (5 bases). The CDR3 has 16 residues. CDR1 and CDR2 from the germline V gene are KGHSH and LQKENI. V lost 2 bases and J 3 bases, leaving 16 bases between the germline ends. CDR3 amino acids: CASSPLRDPVDTEAFF. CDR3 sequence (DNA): TGTGCCAGCTCACCATTGCGGGACCCTGTAGACACTGAAGCTTTCTTT.

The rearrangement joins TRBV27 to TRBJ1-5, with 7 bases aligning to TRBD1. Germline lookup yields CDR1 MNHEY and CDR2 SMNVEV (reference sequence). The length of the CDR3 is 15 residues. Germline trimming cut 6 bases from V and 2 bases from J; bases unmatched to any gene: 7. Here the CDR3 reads CASRRTGAGNQPQHF. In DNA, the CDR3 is TGTGCCAGCAGAAGAACAGGGGCGGGCAATCAGCCCCAGCATTTT.

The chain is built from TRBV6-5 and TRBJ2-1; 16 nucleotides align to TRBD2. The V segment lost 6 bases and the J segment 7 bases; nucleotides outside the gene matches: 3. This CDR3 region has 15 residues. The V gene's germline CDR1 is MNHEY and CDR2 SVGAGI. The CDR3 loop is CASSLGLAGGNEQFF. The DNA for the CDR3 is TGTGCCAGCAGCTTGGGACTAGCGGGAGGGAATGAGCAGTTCTTC.